A single sample is the source of the 23 T cell receptor beta chains below, sequenced in a study of Graves' ophthalmopathy and Graves' hyperthyroidism. The study amplified TCR beta CDR3 regions using RNA transcripts. HTBI primers primed a first-round RT-PCR, and a second-round multiplex PCR followed. One entry per CDR3 protein results from TCRdb running MiXCR on the multiplex PCR reads. The repertoire holds about 180,000 distinct CDR3 sequences, with around two fifths as singletons. The sample comprised peripheral blood. Receptors originate from a woman between 40 and 55 years old with Graves' ophthalmopathy.

The rearrangement links TRBV20-1 to TRBJ2-7, with D hard to call. The CDR3 extends over 13 amino acids. V shed 0 bases and J shed 2 bases, with 8 bases lying between them. Germline lookup yields CDR1 DFQATT and CDR2 SNEGSKA (reference sequence). CDR3 sequence: CSAREKGTYEQYF. Here the CDR3 DNA reads TGCAGTGCTAGAGAAAAGGGAACCTACGAGCAGTACTTC.

J is TRBJ1-1 and V is TRBV28, with 7 bases matching TRBD1. Germline-derived CDR1 and CDR2 are MDHEN and SYDVKM. V trimming: 5 bases; J trimming: 3 bases; junction bases outside the gene matches: 21. The CDR3 is 19 residues long. Here the CDR3 reads CASSQPTSTGLGYYTEAFF. The CDR3 nucleotides read TGTGCCAGCAGTCAACCCACCTCGACAGGGCTTGGGTATTACACTGAAGCTTTCTTT.

This clonotype was observed many times. CDR3 region: CSAGRGINQPQHF. CDR3 nucleotides: TGCAGTGCAGGCAGGGGGATCAATCAGCCCCAGCATTTT. The chain joins TRBV20-1 to TRBJ1-5; 7 positions agree with TRBD1. Trimming at V came to 6 bases and at J to 3 bases, leaving 5 bases not matched to a gene. From germline, CDR1 is DFQATT and CDR2 SNEGSKA (reference sequence). CDR3 length: 13 residues.

This clonotype was recorded many times. The chain is built from TRBV11-1 and TRBJ1-6, with 8 bases identical to TRBD1. Germline V lookup: CDR1 SGHAT, CDR2 FQDESV (reference sequence). CDR3 length: 14 amino acids. The junction had 5 bases not matched to a gene; V was cut back by 4 bases and J by 9 bases. The CDR3 DNA is TGTGCCAGCAGCTACAGGGGGAATCTTTCACCCCTCCACTTT. It is translated as CASSYRGNLSPLHF.

This chain connects TRBV20-1 to TRBJ2-7; perhaps TRBD1 as D (5 bases). Trimming left V 1 base short and J 3 bases short, with 13 bases between. The CDR3 runs to 14 residues. The V gene's germline CDR1 is DFQATT and CDR2 SNEGSKA (reference sequence). The CDR3 DNA reads TGCAGTGCTAGAGGGGGCATAACCCTCTACGAGCAGTACTTC. This translates into CSARGGITLYEQYF.

V gene TRBV6-2 or TRBV6-3 combines with J gene TRBJ2-5; tentative D call: TRBD1 (5 bases). From germline, CDR1 is MNHEY and CDR2 SVGEGT. This CDR3 has 13 residues. Between the trimmed V and J ends, which lost 6 bases and 6 bases, there was a span of 14 bases. The DNA for the CDR3 is TGTGCCAGCAGACAACAGGCTGGGAAGACCCAGTACTTC. Translation gives CASRQQAGKTQYF.

The gene calls are TRBV7-2 and TRBJ2-7; 9 positions match TRBD1. The V gene's germline CDR1 is SGHTA and CDR2 FQGNSA. V lost 5 bases and J lost 3; bases outside the gene matches: 5. This CDR3 is 14 amino acids long. This CDR3 is CASSLGTGFYEQYF. CDR3 nucleotide sequence: TGTGCCAGCAGCCTCGGGACAGGGTTCTACGAGCAGTACTTC.

The chain joins TRBV6-2 or TRBV6-3 to TRBJ1-5; D unclear. Trimming removed 0 bases from V and 6 bases from J, with 3 bases in between. CDR1 and CDR2 (germline): MNHEY, SVGEGT. The length of the CDR3 is 12 residues. CDR3 coding DNA: TGTGCCAGCAGTTACTCACGTCAGCCCCAGCATTTT. Translation gives CASSYSRQPQHF.

V gene TRBV6-1 combines with J gene TRBJ1-1; D is perhaps TRBD1 (5 bases). From germline, CDR1 is MNHNS and CDR2 SASEGT. There are 15 residues in the CDR3. V was clipped by 7 bases and J by 5 bases, with 20 bases between them. This CDR3 reads CASTLGGLGKTEAFF. DNA of the CDR3: TGTGCCAGCACTCTCGGGGGTCTGGGGAAAACTGAAGCTTTCTTT.

This clonotype was found many times. The rearrangement joins TRBV20-1 to TRBJ2-5, with D possibly TRBD2 on 6 matching bases. V was clipped by 6 bases and J by 10 bases, with 18 bases between them. There are 12 residues in the CDR3. Germline CDR1 reads DFQATT; CDR2 reads SNEGSKA (reference sequence). The CDR3, as DNA: TGCAGTGCCCCGGACCGCGGGGTGAGCCAGTACTTC. Protein sequence: CSAPDRGVSQYF.

The sample holds many counts of this clonotype. This chain connects TRBV6-2 or TRBV6-3 to TRBJ1-5; D is perhaps TRBD1 (5 bases). CDR1 and CDR2 (germline): MNHEY, SVGEGT. The CDR3 consists of 14 residues. With 6 bases removed from V and 6 bases from J, the gap between germline ends came to 15 bases. The CDR3 nucleotides are TGTGCCAGCAGACCACTGGGGGTAATTCAGCCCCAGCATTTT. It encodes CASRPLGVIQPQHF.

This clonotype was picked up many times. The V and J genes are TRBV28 and TRBJ1-1, with TRBD1 as a possible D gene (6 bases). V was cut by 3 bases and J by 11 bases, with 13 bases left in between. Per germline, CDR1 MDHEN and CDR2 SYDVKM. The CDR3 extends over 12 amino acids. The CDR3 sequence is CASSFQGRRAFF. The CDR3 DNA is TGTGCCAGCAGTTTTCAGGGGCGGAGGGCTTTCTTT.

This clonotype showed up many times. The chain uses TRBV27 and TRBJ1-5; D is undetermined. The CDR3 sequence is 14 residues long. V was clipped by 3 bases and J by 7 bases, with 13 bases between them. Germline V gene sequence: CDR1 MNHEY, CDR2 SMNVEV (reference sequence). The CDR3 loop is CASSLGTLGQPQHF. The DNA for the CDR3 is TGTGCCAGCAGTTTGGGCACCCTGGGGCAGCCCCAGCATTTT.

This clonotype was counted many times. The rearrangement links TRBV12-3 or TRBV12-4 to TRBJ2-7; D not certain. This CDR3 has 13 amino acids. The V gene lost 3 bases and the J gene lost 2 bases, with 8 bases spanning the gap. The CDR3 reads CASSFTATYEQYF. The CDR3 DNA follows: TGTGCCAGCAGTTTCACCGCAACCTACGAGCAGTACTTC.

This clonotype was seen a single time. The chain uses TRBV6-2 or TRBV6-3 and TRBJ1-2; 11 bases are shared with TRBD1. With V trimmed by 2 bases and J by 4 bases, 6 bases remained unmatched. The CDR3 loop spans 16 amino acids. The germline V gene has CDR1 MNHEY and CDR2 SVGEGT. CDR3 amino acids: CASSYQRTGGGYGYTF. Written as DNA, the CDR3 is TGTGCCAGCAGTTACCAGAGGACAGGGGGCGGCTATGGCTACACCTTC.

The chain is built from TRBV12-3 or TRBV12-4 and TRBJ1-5, with TRBD1 matching 7 bases. This CDR3 spans 14 amino acids. V lost 5 bases to trimming and J lost 5 bases; unmatched junction nucleotides: 6. DNA for the CDR3: TGTGCCAGCAGTCGCGACAGGGTTGATCAGCCCCAGCATTTT. The encoded protein is CASSRDRVDQPQHF.

CDR3 DNA sequence: TGTGCCAGCAGTTTATCTCAATACGAGCAGTACTTC. It specifies CASSLSQYEQYF. This chain uses TRBV12-3 or TRBV12-4 with TRBJ2-7; D call uncertain. CDR3 length: 12 residues. Trimming removed 2 bases at V and 4 bases at J, with 6 bases between.

This clonotype has a count of ten or more. V is TRBV29-1 and J is TRBJ1-1; 10 nucleotides line up with TRBD1. From germline, CDR1 is SQVTM and CDR2 ANQGSEA. Trimming removed 7 bases from V and 0 bases from J; junction bases left unmatched: 8. The CDR3 has 15 amino acids. In DNA, the CDR3 is TGCAGCGCCCCAGGACAGGGGGGGTTGAACACTGAAGCTTTCTTT. Its protein is CSAPGQGGLNTEAFF. The entire variable domain, with the rest obtained from reference TRBV29-1 and TRBJ1-1, is as follows: SAVISQKPSRDICQRGTSLTIQCQVDSQVTMMFWYRQQPGQSLTLIATANQGSEATYESGFVIDKFPISRPNLTFSTLTVSNMSPEDSSIYLCSAPGQGGLNTEAFFGQGTRLTVV.

This clonotype was found once. The chain joins TRBV7-2 to TRBJ1-1; D possibly corresponds to TRBD1 (5 bases). This CDR3 region has 12 residues. V lost 2 bases to trimming and J lost 8 bases, with 9 bases between them. CDR1 is SGHTA, CDR2 FQGNSA, per germline. The chain's CDR3 is CASSLYGGEAFF. In DNA, the CDR3 is TGTGCCAGCAGCTTATACGGGGGAGAAGCTTTCTTT.

The chain joins TRBV6-1 to TRBJ2-5; 13 nucleotides align to TRBD2. Germline V CDR1 and CDR2: MNHNS, SASEGT. J was trimmed by 2 bases and V by 8 bases; bases with no gene match: 5. This CDR3 has 15 residues. CDR3 DNA sequence: TGTGCCAGCCAAAAACTAGCGGGAGGGCAAGAGACCCAGTACTTC. It specifies CASQKLAGGQETQYF.

This clonotype was found a few times. This chain joins TRBV7-9 and TRBJ1-1; D possibly corresponds to TRBD1 (5 bases). The CDR3 covers 12 residues. V was clipped by 4 bases and J by 2 bases, with 5 bases between them. Germline V gene data show CDR1 as SEHNR and CDR2 as FQNEAQ (reference sequence). CDR3 sequence: CASSWDNTEAFF. The CDR3 DNA sequence: TGTGCCAGCAGCTGGGACAACACTGAAGCTTTCTTT.

This clonotype came up many times. CDR3 protein: CASSLGPLVGNTEAFF. DNA for the CDR3: TGTGCCAGCAGCTTAGGACCCTTAGTAGGGAACACTGAAGCTTTCTTT. This sequence joins TRBV11-1 and TRBJ1-1; D is ambiguous. V lost 1 base to trimming and J lost 1 base, with 13 bases between them. The CDR3 totals 16 residues. Germline-derived CDR1 and CDR2 are SGHAT and FQDESV (reference sequence).

There are many counts of this clonotype. V usage is TRBV7-9 and J usage is TRBJ1-1; 8 bases match TRBD1. Trimming removed 5 bases from V and 1 base from J; junction bases left unmatched: 0. CDR1 is SEHNR, CDR2 FQNEAQ, per germline (reference sequence). The CDR3 extends over 13 amino acids. The CDR3 DNA reads TGTGCCAGCAGCGGACAGGGGAACACTGAAGCTTTCTTT. It yields the protein CASSGQGNTEAFF.